Each of the 3 T cell receptor beta chains below was sequenced from the same sample in a study of blood T cells in healthy people across ages. The second PCR ran about 6 to 12 cycles with a sample-barcoded 5' primer and J-beta primers. Using its own MiXCR run on the 5' RACE reads, TCRdb lists one record per CDR3 protein. The sample consists of some 320,000 distinct CDR3 sequences, around 29% of them appearing once. The sample taken for sequencing was blood. These receptors were taken from a woman aged 70-85 years in good health.

About this clonotype: A much larger clone lies a single base off, so this may be a read error. The V gene is TRBV7-3, the J gene TRBJ2-2; D is undetermined. Trimming removed 1 base at V and 4 bases at J, with 4 bases between. This CDR3 comprises 13 residues. CDR1 is SGHTA and CDR2 is FQGTGA in the germline V gene. The CDR3 here is CASSLMGTGELFF. CDR3 sequence (DNA): TGTGCCAGCAGCTTAATGGGCACCGGGGAGCTGTTTTTT. Together with reference TRBV7-3 and TRBJ2-2, the CDR3 gives the full variable domain: GAGVSQTPSNKVTEKGKYVELRCDPISGHTALYWYRQSLGQGPEFLIYFQGTGAADDSGLPNDRFFAVRPEGSVSTLKIQRTERGDSAVYLCASSLMGTGELFFGEGSRLTVL.

This clonotype turned up a few times. The chain uses TRBV5-1 and TRBJ1-4; D unresolved. The CDR3 runs 15 residues. Germline values: CDR1 SGHRS, CDR2 YFSETQ. V lost 1 base to trimming and J lost 0 bases, with 7 bases between them. The CDR3 DNA is TGCGCCAGCAGCTTGAATCCGGCAACTAATGAAAAACTGTTTTTT. It codes for CASSLNPATNEKLFF.

A few counts support this clonotype. V usage is TRBV5-1 and J usage is TRBJ1-4; D remains ambiguous. Looked up from germline, CDR1 is SGHRS and CDR2 is YFSETQ. V gave up 1 base and J gave up 4 bases, with 11 bases separating them. This CDR3 comprises 15 residues. The CDR3 nucleotides are TGCGCCAGCAGCTTGAACGTGGCGGTTAATGAAAAACTGTTTTTT. This encodes CASSLNVAVNEKLFF.